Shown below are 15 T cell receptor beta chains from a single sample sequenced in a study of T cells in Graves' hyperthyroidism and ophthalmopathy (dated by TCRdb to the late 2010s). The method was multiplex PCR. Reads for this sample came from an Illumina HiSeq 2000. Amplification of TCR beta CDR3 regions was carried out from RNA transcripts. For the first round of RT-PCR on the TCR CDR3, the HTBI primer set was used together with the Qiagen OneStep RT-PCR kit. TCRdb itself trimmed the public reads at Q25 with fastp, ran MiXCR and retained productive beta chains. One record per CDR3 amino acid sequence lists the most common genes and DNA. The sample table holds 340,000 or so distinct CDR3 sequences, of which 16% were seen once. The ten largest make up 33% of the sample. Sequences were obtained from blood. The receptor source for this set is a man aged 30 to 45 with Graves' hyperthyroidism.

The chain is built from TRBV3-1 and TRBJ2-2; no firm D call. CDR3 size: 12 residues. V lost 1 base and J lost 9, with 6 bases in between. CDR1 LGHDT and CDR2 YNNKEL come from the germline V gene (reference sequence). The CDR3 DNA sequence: TGTGCCAGCAGCCAAGTCGACAGGGAGCTGTTTTTT. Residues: CASSQVDRELFF.

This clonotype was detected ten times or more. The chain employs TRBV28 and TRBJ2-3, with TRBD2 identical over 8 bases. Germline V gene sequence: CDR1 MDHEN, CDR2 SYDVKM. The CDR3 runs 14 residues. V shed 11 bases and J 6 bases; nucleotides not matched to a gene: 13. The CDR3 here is CAAVKGGRLDTQYF. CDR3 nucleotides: TGTGCCGCAGTTAAGGGCGGGAGGCTGGATACGCAGTATTTT.

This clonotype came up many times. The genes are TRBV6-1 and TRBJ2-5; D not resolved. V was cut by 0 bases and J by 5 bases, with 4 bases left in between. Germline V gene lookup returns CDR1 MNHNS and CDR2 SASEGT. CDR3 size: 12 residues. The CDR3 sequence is CASSEARETQYF. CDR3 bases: TGTGCCAGCAGTGAAGCTCGCGAGACCCAGTACTTC.

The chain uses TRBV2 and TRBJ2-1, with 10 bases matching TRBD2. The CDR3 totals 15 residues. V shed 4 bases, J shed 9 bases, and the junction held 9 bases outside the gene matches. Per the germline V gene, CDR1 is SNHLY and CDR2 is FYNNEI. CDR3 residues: CASSGLASGSAEQFF. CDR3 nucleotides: TGTGCCAGCAGTGGTTTGGCTAGCGGGAGTGCTGAGCAGTTCTTC.

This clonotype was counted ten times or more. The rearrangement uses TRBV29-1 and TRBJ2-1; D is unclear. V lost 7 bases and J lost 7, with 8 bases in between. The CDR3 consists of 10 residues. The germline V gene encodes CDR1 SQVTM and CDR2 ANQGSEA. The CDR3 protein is CSARVNEQFF. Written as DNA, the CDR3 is TGCAGCGCTCGAGTAAATGAGCAGTTCTTC.

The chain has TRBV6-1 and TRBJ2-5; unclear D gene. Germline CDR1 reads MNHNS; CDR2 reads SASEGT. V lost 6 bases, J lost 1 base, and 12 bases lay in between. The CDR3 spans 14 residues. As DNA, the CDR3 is TGTGCCAGCAGACCCAGACCAGCCCAAGAGACCCAGTACTTC. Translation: CASRPRPAQETQYF.

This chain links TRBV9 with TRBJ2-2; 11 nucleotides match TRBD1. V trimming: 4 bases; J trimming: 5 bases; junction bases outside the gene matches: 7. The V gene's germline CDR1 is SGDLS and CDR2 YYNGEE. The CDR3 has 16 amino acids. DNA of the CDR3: TGTGCCAGCAGCTCCCGGACAGGGGGCCGTACCGGGGAGCTGTTTTTT. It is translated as CASSSRTGGRTGELFF.

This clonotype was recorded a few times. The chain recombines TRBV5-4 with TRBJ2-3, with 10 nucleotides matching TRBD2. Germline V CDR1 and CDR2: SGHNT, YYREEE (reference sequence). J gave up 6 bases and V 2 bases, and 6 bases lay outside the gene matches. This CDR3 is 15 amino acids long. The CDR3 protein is CASSFGLAGEDTQYF. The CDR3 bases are TGTGCCAGCAGCTTCGGGCTAGCGGGAGAGGATACGCAGTATTTT.

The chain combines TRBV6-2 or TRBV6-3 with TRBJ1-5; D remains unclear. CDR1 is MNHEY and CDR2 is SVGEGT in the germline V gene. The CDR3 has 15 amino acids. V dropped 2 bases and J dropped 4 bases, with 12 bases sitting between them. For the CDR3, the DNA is TGTGCCAGCAGTTACGATGGGTTGATTAATCAGCCCCAGCATTTT. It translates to CASSYDGLINQPQHF.

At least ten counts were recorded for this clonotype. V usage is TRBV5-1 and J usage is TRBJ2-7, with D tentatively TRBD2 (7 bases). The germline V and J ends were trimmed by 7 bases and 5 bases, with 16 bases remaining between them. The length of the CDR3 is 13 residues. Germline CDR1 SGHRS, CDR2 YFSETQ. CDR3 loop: CASAPGGDNEQYF. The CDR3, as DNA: TGCGCCAGCGCTCCGGGGGGCGACAACGAGCAGTACTTC.

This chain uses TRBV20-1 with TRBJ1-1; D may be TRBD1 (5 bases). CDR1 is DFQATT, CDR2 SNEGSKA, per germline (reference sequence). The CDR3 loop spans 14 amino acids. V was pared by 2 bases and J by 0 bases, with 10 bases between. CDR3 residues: CSARRGRMNTEAFF. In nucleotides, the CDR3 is TGCAGTGCTAGAAGGGGCCGCATGAACACTGAAGCTTTCTTT.

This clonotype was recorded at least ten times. The CDR3 nucleotides are TGCAGTGCTAGGGGCGGGAGAACTGGGGGGGAGCTGTTTTTT. Translated: CSARGGRTGGELFF. This chain connects TRBV20-1 to TRBJ2-2; 7 nucleotides align to TRBD2. The V and J ends lost 3 bases and 8 bases, in that order; junction bases with no gene match: 9. Per the germline V gene, CDR1 is DFQATT and CDR2 is SNEGSKA (reference sequence). The CDR3 loop spans 14 amino acids.

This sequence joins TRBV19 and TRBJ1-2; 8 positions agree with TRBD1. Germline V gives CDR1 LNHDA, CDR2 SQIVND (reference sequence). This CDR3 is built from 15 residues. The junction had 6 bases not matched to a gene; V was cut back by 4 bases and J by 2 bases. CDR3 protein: CASSTDRGGNYGYTF. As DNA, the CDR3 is TGTGCCAGTAGTACCGACAGGGGTGGCAACTATGGCTACACCTTC.

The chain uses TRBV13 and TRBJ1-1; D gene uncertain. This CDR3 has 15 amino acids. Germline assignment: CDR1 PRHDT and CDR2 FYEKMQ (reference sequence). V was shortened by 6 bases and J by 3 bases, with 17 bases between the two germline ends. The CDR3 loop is CASSRYGVADTEAFF. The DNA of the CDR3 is TGTGCCAGCAGTCGTTACGGGGTTGCGGACACTGAAGCTTTCTTT. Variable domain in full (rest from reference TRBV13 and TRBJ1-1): AAGVIQSPRHLIKEKRETATLKCYPIPRHDTVYWYQQGPGQDPQFLISFYEKMQSDKGSIPDRFSAQQFSDYHSELNMSSLELGDSALYFCASSRYGVADTEAFFGQGTRLTVV.

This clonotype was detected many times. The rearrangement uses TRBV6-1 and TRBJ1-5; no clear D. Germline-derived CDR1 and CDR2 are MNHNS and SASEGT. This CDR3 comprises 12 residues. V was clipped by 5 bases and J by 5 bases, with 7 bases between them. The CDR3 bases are TGTGCCAGCAGTTGGGTCGATCAGCCCCAGCATTTT. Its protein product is CASSWVDQPQHF.